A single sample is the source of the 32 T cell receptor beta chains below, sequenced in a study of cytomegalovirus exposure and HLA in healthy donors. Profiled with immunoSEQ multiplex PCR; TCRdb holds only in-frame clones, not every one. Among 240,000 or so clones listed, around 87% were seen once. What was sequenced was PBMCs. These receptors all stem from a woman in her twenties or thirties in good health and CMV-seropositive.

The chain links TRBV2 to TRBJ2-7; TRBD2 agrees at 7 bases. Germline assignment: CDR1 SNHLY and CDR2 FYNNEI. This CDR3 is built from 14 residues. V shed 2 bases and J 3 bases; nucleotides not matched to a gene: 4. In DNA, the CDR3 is TGTGCCAGCAGTGAAATAGGGACTAACTACGAGCAGTACTTC. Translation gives CASSEIGTNYEQYF.

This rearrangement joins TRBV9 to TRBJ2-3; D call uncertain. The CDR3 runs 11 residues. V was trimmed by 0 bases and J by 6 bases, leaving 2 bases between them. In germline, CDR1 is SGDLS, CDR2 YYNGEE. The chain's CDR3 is CASSVADTQYF. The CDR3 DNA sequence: TGTGCCAGCAGCGTAGCTGATACGCAGTATTTT.

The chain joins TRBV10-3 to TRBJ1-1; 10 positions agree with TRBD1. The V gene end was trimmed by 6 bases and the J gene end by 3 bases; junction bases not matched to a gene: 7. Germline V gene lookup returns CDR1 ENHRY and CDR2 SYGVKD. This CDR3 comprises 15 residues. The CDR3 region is CAIRGTGTGDTEAFF. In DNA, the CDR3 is TGTGCCATCAGAGGTACCGGGACAGGGGACACTGAAGCTTTCTTT.

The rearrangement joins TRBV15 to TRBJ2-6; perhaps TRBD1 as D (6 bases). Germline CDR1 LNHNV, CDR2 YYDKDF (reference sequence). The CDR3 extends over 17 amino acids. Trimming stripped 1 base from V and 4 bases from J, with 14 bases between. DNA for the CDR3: TGTGCCACCAGCAGAGTTATCACAGGGTCGGGGGCCAACGTCCTGACTTTC. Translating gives CATSRVITGSGANVLTF. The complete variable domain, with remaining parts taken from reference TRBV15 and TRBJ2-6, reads DAMVIQNPRYQVTQFGKPVTLSCSQTLNHNVMYWYQQKSSQAPKLLFHYYDKDFNNEADTPDNFQSRRPNTSFCFLDIRSPGLGDTAMYLCATSRVITGSGANVLTFGAGSRLTVL.

The CDR3 DNA sequence: TGTGCCAGTAGTACATCAGCCGGGGAGCTGTTTTTT. Translated: CASSTSAGELFF. The chain uses TRBV19 and TRBJ2-2; D gene unclear. The V gene's germline CDR1 is LNHDA and CDR2 SQIVND (reference sequence). CDR3 length equals 12 residues. Trimming shortened V by 4 bases and J by 6 bases, and 6 bases separated the two germline ends.

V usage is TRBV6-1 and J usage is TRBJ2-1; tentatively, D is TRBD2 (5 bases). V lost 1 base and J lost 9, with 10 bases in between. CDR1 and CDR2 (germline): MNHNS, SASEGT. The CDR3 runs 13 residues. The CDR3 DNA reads TGTGCCAGCAGTGAAGGTGTCCGGGGTGAGCAGTTCTTC. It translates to CASSEGVRGEQFF.

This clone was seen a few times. This chain's CDR3 is CASSAVGTVYEQYF. The CDR3 DNA is TGTGCCAGCAGTGCGGTCGGGACAGTCTACGAGCAGTACTTC. V and J are TRBV2 and TRBJ2-7, with 7 bases matching TRBD1. The CDR3 is 14 amino acids. The germline gives CDR1 SNHLY, CDR2 FYNNEI. V was clipped by 4 bases and J by 3 bases; unmatched bases: 6.

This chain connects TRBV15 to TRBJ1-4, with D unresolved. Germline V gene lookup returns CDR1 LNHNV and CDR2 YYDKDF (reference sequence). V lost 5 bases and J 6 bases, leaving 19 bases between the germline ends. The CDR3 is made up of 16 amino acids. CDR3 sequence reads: CATSGPPDGVDEKLFF. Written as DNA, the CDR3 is TGTGCCACCAGCGGACCGCCCGACGGGGTGGATGAAAAACTGTTTTTT.

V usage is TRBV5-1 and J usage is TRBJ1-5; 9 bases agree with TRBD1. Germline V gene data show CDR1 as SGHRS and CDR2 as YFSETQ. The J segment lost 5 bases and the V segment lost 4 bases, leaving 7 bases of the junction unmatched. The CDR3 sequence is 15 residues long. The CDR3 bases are TGCGCCAGCAGCCTGACAGGGGGATCGGATCAGCCCCAGCATTTT. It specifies CASSLTGGSDQPQHF.

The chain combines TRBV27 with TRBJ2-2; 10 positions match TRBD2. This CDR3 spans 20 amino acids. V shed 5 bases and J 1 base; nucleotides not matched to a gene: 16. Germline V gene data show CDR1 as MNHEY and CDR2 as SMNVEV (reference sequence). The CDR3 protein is CASSPRLAGTTILNTGELFF. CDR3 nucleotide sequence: TGTGCCAGCAGTCCACGACTAGCGGGCACAACCATCTTGAACACCGGGGAGCTGTTTTTT.

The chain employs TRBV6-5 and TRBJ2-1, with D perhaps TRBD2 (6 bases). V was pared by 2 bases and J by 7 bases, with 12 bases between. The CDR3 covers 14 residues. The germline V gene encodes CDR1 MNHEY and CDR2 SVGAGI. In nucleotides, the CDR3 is TGTGCCAGCAGTTACCCGGGACTCGAGAATGAGCAGTTCTTC. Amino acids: CASSYPGLENEQFF.

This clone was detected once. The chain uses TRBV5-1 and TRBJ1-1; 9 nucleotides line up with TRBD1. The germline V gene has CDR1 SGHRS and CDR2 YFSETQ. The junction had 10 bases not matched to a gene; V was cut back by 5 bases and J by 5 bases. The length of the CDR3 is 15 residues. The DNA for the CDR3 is TGCGCCAGCAGAGTTTCCGGGACAGGGAATACTGAAGCTTTCTTT. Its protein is CASRVSGTGNTEAFF. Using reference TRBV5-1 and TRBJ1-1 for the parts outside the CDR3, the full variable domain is KAGVTQTPRYLIKTRGQQVTLSCSPISGHRSVSWYQQTPGQGLQFLFEYFSETQRNKGNFPGRFSGRQFSNSRSEMNVSTLELGDSALYLCASRVSGTGNTEAFFGQGTRLTVV.

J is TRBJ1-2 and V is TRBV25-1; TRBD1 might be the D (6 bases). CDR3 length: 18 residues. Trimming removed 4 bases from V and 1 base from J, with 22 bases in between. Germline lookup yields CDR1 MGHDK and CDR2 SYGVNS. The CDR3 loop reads CASSAAGALAFSNYGYTF. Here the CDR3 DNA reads TGTGCCAGCAGTGCCGCAGGGGCTCTCGCGTTCAGTAACTATGGCTACACCTTC.

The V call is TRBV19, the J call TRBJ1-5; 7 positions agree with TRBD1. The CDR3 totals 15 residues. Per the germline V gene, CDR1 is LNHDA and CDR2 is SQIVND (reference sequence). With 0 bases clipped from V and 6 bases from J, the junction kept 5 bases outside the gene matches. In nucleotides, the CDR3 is TGTGCCAGTAGTATAGACGGACAGGTGGTTCAGCCCCAGCATTTT. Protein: CASSIDGQVVQPQHF. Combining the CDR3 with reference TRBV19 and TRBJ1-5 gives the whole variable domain DGGITQSPKYLFRKEGQNVTLSCEQNLNHDAMYWYRQDPGQGLRLIYYSQIVNDFQKGDIAEGYSVSREKKESFPLTVTSAQKNPTAFYLCASSIDGQVVQPQHFGDGTRLSIL.

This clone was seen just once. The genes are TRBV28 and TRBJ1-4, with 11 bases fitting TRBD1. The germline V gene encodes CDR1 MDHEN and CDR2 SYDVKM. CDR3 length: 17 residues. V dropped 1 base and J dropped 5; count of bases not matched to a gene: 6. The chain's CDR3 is CASSLLGQGDLNEKLFF. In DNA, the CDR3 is TGTGCCAGCAGTTTATTGGGACAGGGGGATTTAAATGAAAAACTGTTTTTT. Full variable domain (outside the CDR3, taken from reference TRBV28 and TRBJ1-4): DVKVTQSSRYLVKRTGEKVFLECVQDMDHENMFWYRQDPGLGLRLIYFSYDVKMKEKGDIPEGYSVSREKKERFSLILESASTNQTSMYLCASSLLGQGDLNEKLFFGSGTQLSVL.

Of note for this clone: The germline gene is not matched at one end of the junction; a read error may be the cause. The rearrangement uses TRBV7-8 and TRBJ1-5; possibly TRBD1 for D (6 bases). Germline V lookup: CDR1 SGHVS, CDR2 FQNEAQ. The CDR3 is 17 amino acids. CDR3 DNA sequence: TGTGCCAGCAGCCTAGCGGGGGGGGCCGGCGGCAATCAGCCCCAGCATTTT. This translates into CASSLAGGAGGNQPQHF.

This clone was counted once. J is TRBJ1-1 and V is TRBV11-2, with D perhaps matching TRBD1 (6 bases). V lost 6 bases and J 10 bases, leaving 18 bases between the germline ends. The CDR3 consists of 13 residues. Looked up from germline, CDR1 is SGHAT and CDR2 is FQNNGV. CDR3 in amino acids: CASRLDSDLPAFF. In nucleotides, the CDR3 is TGTGCCAGCAGACTGGACAGCGACTTGCCAGCTTTCTTT.

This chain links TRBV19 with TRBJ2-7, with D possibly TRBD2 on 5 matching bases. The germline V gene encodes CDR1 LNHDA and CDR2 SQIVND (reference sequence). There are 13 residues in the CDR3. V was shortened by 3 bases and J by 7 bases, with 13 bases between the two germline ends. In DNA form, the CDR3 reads TGTGCCAGTAGTATGGTAGCGTGGAGAGAGCAGTACTTC. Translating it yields CASSMVAWREQYF.

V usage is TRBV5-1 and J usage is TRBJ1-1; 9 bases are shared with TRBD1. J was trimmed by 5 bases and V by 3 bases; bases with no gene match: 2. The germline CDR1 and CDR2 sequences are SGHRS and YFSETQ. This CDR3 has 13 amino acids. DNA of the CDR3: TGCGCCAGCAGCTGGGACAGGGTAACTGAAGCTTTCTTT. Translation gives CASSWDRVTEAFF. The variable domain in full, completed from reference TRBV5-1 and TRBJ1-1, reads KAGVTQTPRYLIKTRGQQVTLSCSPISGHRSVSWYQQTPGQGLQFLFEYFSETQRNKGNFPGRFSGRQFSNSRSEMNVSTLELGDSALYLCASSWDRVTEAFFGQGTRLTVV.

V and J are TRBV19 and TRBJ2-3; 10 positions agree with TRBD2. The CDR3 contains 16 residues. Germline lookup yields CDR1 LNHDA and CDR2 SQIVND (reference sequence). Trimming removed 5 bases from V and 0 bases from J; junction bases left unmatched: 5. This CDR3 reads CASSRRSGGSTDTQYF. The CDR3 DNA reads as TGTGCCAGTAGTCGTCGTAGCGGGGGGAGCACAGATACGCAGTATTTT.

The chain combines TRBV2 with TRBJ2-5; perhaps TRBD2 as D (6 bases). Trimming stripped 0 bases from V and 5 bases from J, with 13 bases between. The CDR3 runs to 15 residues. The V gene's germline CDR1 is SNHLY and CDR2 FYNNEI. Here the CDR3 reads CASSEASRSGETQYF. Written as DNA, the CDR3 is TGTGCCAGCAGTGAAGCTTCTAGGAGCGGGGAGACCCAGTACTTC.

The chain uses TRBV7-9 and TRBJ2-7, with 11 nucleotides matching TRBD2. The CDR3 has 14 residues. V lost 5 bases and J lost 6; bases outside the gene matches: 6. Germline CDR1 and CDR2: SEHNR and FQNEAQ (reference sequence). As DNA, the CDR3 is TGTGCCAGCAGCCCTGGACTAGCGGGTTCCGAGCAGTACTTC. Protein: CASSPGLAGSEQYF.

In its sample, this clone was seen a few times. The CDR3 loop is CASSLVVRADTGELFF. The CDR3 DNA sequence: TGCGCCAGCAGCTTGGTCGTGAGGGCGGACACCGGGGAGCTGTTTTTT. The gene calls are TRBV5-1 and TRBJ2-2, with D possibly being TRBD2 (5 bases). CDR1 and CDR2 (germline): SGHRS, YFSETQ. There are 16 residues in the CDR3. V lost 0 bases and J 3 bases, leaving 12 bases between the germline ends.

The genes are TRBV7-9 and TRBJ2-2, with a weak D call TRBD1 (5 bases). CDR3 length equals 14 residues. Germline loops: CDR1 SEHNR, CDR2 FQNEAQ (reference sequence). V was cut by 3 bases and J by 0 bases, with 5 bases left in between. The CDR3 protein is CASSLTANTGELFF. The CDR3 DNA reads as TGTGCCAGCAGCTTGACAGCGAACACCGGGGAGCTGTTTTTT.

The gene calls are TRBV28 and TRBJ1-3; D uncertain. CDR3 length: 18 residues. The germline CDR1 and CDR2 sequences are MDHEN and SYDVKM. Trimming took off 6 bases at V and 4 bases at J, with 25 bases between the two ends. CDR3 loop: CASRRSRVPNRSGNTIYF. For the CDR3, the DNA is TGTGCCAGCAGAAGATCCCGGGTCCCTAATCGTTCGGGAAACACCATATATTTT.

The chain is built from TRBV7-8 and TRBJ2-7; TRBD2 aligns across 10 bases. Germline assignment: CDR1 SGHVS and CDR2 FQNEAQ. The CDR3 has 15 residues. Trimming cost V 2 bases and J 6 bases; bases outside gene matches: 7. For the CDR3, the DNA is TGTGCCAGCAGCTTACGGCTAGCGGGAGACCTCGAGCAGTACTTC. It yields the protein CASSLRLAGDLEQYF. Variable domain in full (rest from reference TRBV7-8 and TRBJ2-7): GAGVSQSPRYKVAKRGQDVALRCDPISGHVSLFWYQQALGQGPEFLTYFQNEAQLDKSGLPSDRFFAERPEGSVSTLKIQRTQQEDSAVYLCASSLRLAGDLEQYFGPGTRLTVT.

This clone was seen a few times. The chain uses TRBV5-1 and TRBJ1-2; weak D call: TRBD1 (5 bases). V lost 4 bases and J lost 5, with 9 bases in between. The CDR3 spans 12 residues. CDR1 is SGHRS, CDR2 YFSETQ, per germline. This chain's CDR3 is CASSAGTYGYTF. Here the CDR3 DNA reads TGCGCCAGCAGCGCCGGGACTTATGGCTACACCTTC.

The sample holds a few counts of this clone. CDR3 nucleotides: TGCGCCAGCAGCTTGGAATTGGGACTTAGCTCCTACGAGCAGTACTTC. Its translation is CASSLELGLSSYEQYF. The chain has TRBV5-1 and TRBJ2-7, with a tentative D call TRBD2 (6 bases). The CDR3 spans 16 residues. The ends were cut back, 0 bases at V and 0 bases at J, with 13 bases in the middle. The germline CDR1 and CDR2 sequences are SGHRS and YFSETQ. Supplemented by reference TRBV5-1 and TRBJ2-7, the full variable domain reads KAGVTQTPRYLIKTRGQQVTLSCSPISGHRSVSWYQQTPGQGLQFLFEYFSETQRNKGNFPGRFSGRQFSNSRSEMNVSTLELGDSALYLCASSLELGLSSYEQYFGPGTRLTVT.

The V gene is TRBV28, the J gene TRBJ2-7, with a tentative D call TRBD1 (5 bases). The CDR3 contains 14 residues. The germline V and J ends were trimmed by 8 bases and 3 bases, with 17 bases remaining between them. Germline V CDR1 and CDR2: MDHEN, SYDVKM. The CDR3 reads CASLKGPGLYEQYF. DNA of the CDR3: TGTGCCAGCCTCAAAGGACCAGGGCTCTACGAGCAGTACTTC.

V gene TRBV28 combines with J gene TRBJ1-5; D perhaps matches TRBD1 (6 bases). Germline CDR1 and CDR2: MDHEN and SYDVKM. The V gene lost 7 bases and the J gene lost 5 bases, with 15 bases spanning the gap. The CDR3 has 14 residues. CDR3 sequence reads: CASTLLGGYQPQHF. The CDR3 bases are TGTGCCAGCACCCTTTTAGGGGGTTATCAGCCCCAGCATTTT.

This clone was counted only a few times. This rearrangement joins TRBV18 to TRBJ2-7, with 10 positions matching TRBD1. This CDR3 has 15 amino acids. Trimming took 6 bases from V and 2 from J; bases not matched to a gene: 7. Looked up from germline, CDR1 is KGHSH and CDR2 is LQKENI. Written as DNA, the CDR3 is TGTGCCAGCTCGCCTAGGGACAGGGGCGCCTACGAGCAGTACTTC. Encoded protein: CASSPRDRGAYEQYF.

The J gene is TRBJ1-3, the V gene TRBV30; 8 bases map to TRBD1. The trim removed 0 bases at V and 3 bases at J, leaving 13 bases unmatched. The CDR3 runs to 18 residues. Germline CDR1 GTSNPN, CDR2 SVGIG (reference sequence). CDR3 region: CAWSVRRGRGLGGNTIYF. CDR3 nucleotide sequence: TGTGCCTGGAGTGTACGTCGTGGCAGGGGGCTGGGTGGAAACACCATATATTTT.